Shown below are 2 T cell receptor beta chains from a single sample sequenced in a study of OX40 agonist ivuxolimab in advanced cancers. Generated by immunoSEQ multiplex PCR, the TCRdb table keeps only in-frame clones and is missing some. The table records some 70,000 clones, about 85% of them present only once. The material sequenced was CD4+ or CD8+ T cells sorted from blood, taken in a trial of the OX40 agonist ivuxolimab. Source of these receptors: an adult with an advanced solid tumor such as melanoma, head and neck, liver or kidney cancer.

This chain joins TRBV4-2 and TRBJ1-5; D gene unclear. This CDR3 has 15 residues. The germline V and J ends were trimmed by 1 base and 5 bases, with 12 bases remaining between them. Looked up from germline, CDR1 is LGHNA and CDR2 is YNFKEQ. The CDR3 sequence: CASSQGRAADQPQHF. The CDR3 region has the DNA TGTGCCAGCAGCCAAGGAAGGGCAGCGGATCAGCCCCAGCATTTT.

This rearrangement joins TRBV7-8 to TRBJ2-7; unclear D gene. Trimming took 1 base from V and 2 from J, leaving 18 bases between them. Germline V gives CDR1 SGHVS, CDR2 FQNEAQ. The CDR3 is made up of 17 amino acids. Here the CDR3 DNA reads TGTGCCAGCAGCTTAGGGGGTGGGCTAGAACGTACCTACGAGCAGTACTTC. It encodes CASSLGGGLERTYEQYF.